The rows below give T cell receptor beta chains drawn from one sample of a study of cytomegalovirus exposure and HLA in healthy donors. Sequenced by immunoSEQ multiplex PCR; TCRdb stores in-frame clones only, minus some. The sample holds about 150,000 clones, approximately 69% seen once. The source material was PBMCs. Source of these receptors: a man younger than 40 in good health and CMV-seronegative. Each CDR3 is given with its conserved first and last residue. D genes are given only for firm matches. Clone size is given for some rows only: seen once, a few or many times, or a class if the clone is expanded.

-	-	TRBV5-8	TRBJ2-5	TGTGCCAGCAGCGCGCGGCAGGGGTGGGAGACCCAGTACTTC	CASSARQGWETQYF
-	-	TRBV30	TRBJ1-2	TGTGCCTGGAGTGTACAGGGAGGGGGGGGCTACACCTTC	CAWSVQGGGGYTF
-	-	TRBV29-1	TRBJ2-3	TGCAGCGTTGAGTCTACGGGGGATAGCACAGATACGCAGTATTTT	CSVESTGDSTDTQYF
TRBD1	-	TRBV11-2	TRBJ1-2	TGTGCCAGCAGCCCGACAGGGTGGGGTGGCTACACCTTC	CASSPTGWGGYTF
TRBD2	-	TRBV2	TRBJ2-3	TGTGCCAGCAGTGGTGGCCATATAGCGGGGCTGAGCACAGATACGCAGTATTTT	CASSGGHIAGLSTDTQYF
-	-	TRBV15	TRBJ2-3	TGTGCCACCAGCGGAGAAGGACAGAAATCTACAGATACGCAGTATTTT	CATSGEGQKSTDTQYF
TRBD2	-	TRBV4-1	TRBJ2-7	TGCGCCAGCAGCCAAGGGACTAGCGGGGTCGTCGAGCAGTACTTC	CASSQGTSGVVEQYF
TRBD1	-	TRBV28	TRBJ1-1	TGTGCCAGCAGACCCAGGGGGCGCGGAGCTTTCTTT	CASRPRGRGAFF
-	-	TRBV5-4	TRBJ1-2	TGTGCCAGCGGGGTGGGCAGGGGTCACTATGGCTACACCTTC	CASGVGRGHYGYTF
-	-	TRBV5-1	TRBJ2-7	TGCGCCAGCAGCTTGGCCGCAATAACCCGGGAACGGCAGTACTTC	CASSLAAITRERQYF
TRBD1	-	TRBV5-1	TRBJ1-2	TGCGCCAGCAGCTTACAGGGGGCTAGCGGCTACACCTTC	CASSLQGASGYTF
-	-	TRBV6-1	TRBJ2-3	TGTGCCAGCAGTGAAGGGCAGGCCACAGATACGCAGTATTTT	CASSEGQATDTQYF
TRBD2	-	TRBV5-4	TRBJ2-1	TGTGCCAGCAGCTCCCGAAGCGGGGGGCGGGCCAATGAGCAGTTCTTC	CASSSRSGGRANEQFF
-	-	TRBV27	TRBJ2-1	TGTGCCAGCAGCCTCACTCCGAGCTCCTACAATGAGCAGTTCTTC	CASSLTPSSYNEQFF
TRBD2	-	TRBV2	TRBJ2-3	TGTGCCAGCAGTGAACAGCGGGGGGGAGCAGATACGCAGTATTTT	CASSEQRGGADTQYF
-	-	TRBV6-1	TRBJ2-7	TGTGCCAGCAACACCTACGAGCAGTACTTC	CASNTYEQYF
TRBD2	-	TRBV29-1	TRBJ2-3	TGCAGCGTTGAAAGAAGGCGGGGGGACACAGATACGCAGTATTTT	CSVERRRGDTDTQYF
-	-	TRBV7-2	TRBJ1-3	TGTGCCAGCAGCTTAGCTGGGGCAGGGACTGGAAACACCATATATTTT	CASSLAGAGTGNTIYF
-	-	TRBV13	TRBJ1-2	TGTGCCAGCAGCTTTGGGCCCGGGGACTACACCTTC	CASSFGPGDYTF
TRBD1	-	TRBV5-4	TRBJ2-7	TGTGCCAGCAGCTTAGGACAGGGTAGTAACGAGCAGTACTTC	CASSLGQGSNEQYF
TRBD1	once	TRBV5-6	TRBJ1-5	TGTGCCAGCAGCTCTTGGACAGGGGATCAGCCCCAGCATTTT	CASSSWTGDQPQHF
TRBD1	-	TRBV23-1	TRBJ1-1	TGCGCCAGCAGTCATCGCGCGGGACAGGGGTCTGAAGCTTTCTTT	CASSHRAGQGSEAFF
-	-	TRBV10-3	TRBJ2-7	TGTGCCATCAGTGGTTACAGGGACACCTACGAGCAGTACTTC	CAISGYRDTYEQYF
TRBD2	once	TRBV28	TRBJ2-1	TGTGCCAGCAGTTTAAGAGCGGGGGGCTACAATGAGCAGTTCTTC	CASSLRAGGYNEQFF
TRBD2	-	TRBV2	TRBJ2-7	TGTGCCAGCACTTCACTAGCGGGGGGGTTTTACGAGCAGTACTTC	CASTSLAGGFYEQYF
-	-	TRBV6-5	TRBJ2-3	TGTGCCAGCAGTTACGGGCCCGCAGATACGCAGTATTTT	CASSYGPADTQYF
TRBD1	-	TRBV7-2	TRBJ1-6	TGTGCCAGCAGCTTAGAACAGGGGAGAGGTTCACCCCTCCACTTT	CASSLEQGRGSPLHF
TRBD1	once	TRBV28	TRBJ1-2	TGTGCCAGCAGATTATCCGGGACAGGGTTTGGATATGGCTACACCTTC	CASRLSGTGFGYGYTF
-	-	TRBV28	TRBJ1-2	TGTGCCAGCAGCCCCTACTCTAGGACTAACTATGGCTACACCTTC	CASSPYSRTNYGYTF
TRBD1	-	TRBV5-4	TRBJ2-5	TGTGCCAGCAGCTTGGGGGACAGGGGGTATGAAGAGACCCAGTACTTC	CASSLGDRGYEETQYF
-	-	TRBV7-2	TRBJ2-3	TGTGCCAGCAGCTTCTCCAGGGGCACAGATACGCAGTATTTT	CASSFSRGTDTQYF
TRBD1	-	TRBV19	TRBJ1-2	TGTGCCAGTAGTTCCTTGACAGGGGGCTATGGCTACACCTTC	CASSSLTGGYGYTF
-	-	TRBV6-1	TRBJ1-3	TGTGCCAGCAGTGAACAGGGGCCTTTCTCTGGAAACACCATATATTTT	CASSEQGPFSGNTIYF
TRBD1	-	TRBV6-1	TRBJ2-5	TGTGCCACCCCGACGGGACAGGGAGTGGAGACCCAGTACTTC	CATPTGQGVETQYF
TRBD1	-	TRBV6-5	TRBJ1-2	TGTGCCAGCAGTTCAGGGGGCGACTATGGCTACACCTTC	CASSSGGDYGYTF
TRBD2	once	TRBV5-4	TRBJ2-7	TGTGCCAGCAGCGCACCCCTAGCGGGGGGTTCCTACGAGCAGTACTTC	CASSAPLAGGSYEQYF
-	-	TRBV7-6	TRBJ2-3	TGTGCCAGCAGCCCTAGACAGCCCGGCACAGATACGCAGTATTTT	CASSPRQPGTDTQYF